The clone carrying this T cell receptor beta chain occurred a few times. Its specificity is not known. The source material, RNA transcripts, was used to amplify TCR beta CDR3 regions. First-round RT-PCR with HTBI primers amplified the TCR CDR3 region. Each CDR3 protein gets one entry after TCRdb re-called the multiplex PCR reads with MiXCR. The sample shows around 600,000 distinct CDR3 sequences, around 13% of them seen only once. The source of the sample is a study of T cells in Graves' hyperthyroidism and ophthalmopathy. Study-wide points: Classification by a 13 V-J model distinguished ophthalmopathy from stable hyperthyroidism. Within blood appeared most thyroid clonotypes that had expanded above 0.001.

There are 17 residues in the CDR3. V lost 4 bases to trimming and J lost 3 bases; unmatched junction nucleotides: 15. Germline lookup yields CDR1 SGHDT and CDR2 YYEEEE. A Clinical Activity Score of at least 3, a NOSPECS grade of at least 4 and a duration under 3 months were recorded in the ophthalmopathy patients. The chain has TRBV5-6 and TRBJ1-2; TRBD1 matches at 7 bases. Sequenced sample: blood. This receptor was obtained from a woman aged 45-65 years with Graves' ophthalmopathy. DNA for the CDR3: TGTGCCAGCAGCCAAGAACAAGACAGGGAGTTGGACTATGGCTACACCTTC. Protein product: CASSQEQDRELDYGYTF.